This TCR beta chain was obtained from a study of blood T cell repertoires in COVID-19. About the research overall: The analysed material was cDNA or gDNA that came from T cells, B-cell-depleted T cells, or PBMCs.

This CDR3 region has 16 residues. Germline CDR1 LGHDT, CDR2 YNNKEL (reference sequence). V lost 0 bases and J 6 bases, leaving 15 bases between the germline ends. One Seattle source followed patients from active infection through their disease course. Original handling: Reference gene primer amplification gave nucleated cell count estimates. Repertoires were generated with immunoSEQ multiplex PCR, while TCRdb's copy carries only in-frame clones and drops some. V and J calls and clone size come straight from that table; D and trimming were deduced from the DNA. The sample carries about 300,000 clones, 85% to 90% recorded once.

V and J are TRBV3-1 (or the pseudogene TRBV3-2) and TRBJ2-1, with D tentatively TRBD2 (6 bases). Sequencing input: peripheral blood. The origin of this receptor is a woman aged 30 to 39 with COVID-19, enrolled during active disease. CDR3 nucleotides: TGTGCCAGCAGCCAAGATCGGCGGGAAGGGCGCAATGAGCAGTTCTTC. It translates to CASSQDRREGRNEQFF.